The 30 T cell receptor beta chains given below trace back to one sample, sequenced in a study of vaccination effects on CD4 cells after COVID-19. The repertoire was sequenced with immunoSEQ multiplex PCR; TCRdb's copy has only in-frame clones and lacks some. The profile covers more than 15,000 clones, with over 60% appearing a single time and 20% to 25% taken by the ten largest. These receptors have no identified antigens. Viral peptide pools were used in the ViraFEST assay to expand antigen-specific CD4+ T cells, and sequencing came afterward. Researchers isolated CD4+ T cells once less than 13 days of culture had elapsed. Infection dated between March and December 2020, before the Alpha, Beta and Delta variants reached the United States. Participants each got two BNT162b2 or mRNA-1273 vaccine doses. The sample consisted of CD4+ T cells from PBMCs cultured with SARS-CoV-2 spike peptides, taken after COVID-19 vaccination. These receptors were taken from a human donor who had a prior SARS-CoV-2 infection.

V gene TRBV28 combines with J gene TRBJ2-3; 7 bases map to TRBD2. Trimming took 10 bases from V and 6 from J; bases not matched to a gene: 7. The CDR3 loop spans 12 amino acids. Looked up from germline, CDR1 is MDHEN and CDR2 is SYDVKM. The CDR3 nucleotides read TGTGCCATAAGGACTAGTGGTGATACGCAGTATTTT. This sequence encodes CAIRTSGDTQYF. The full variable domain, completed using reference TRBV28 and TRBJ2-3, is DVKVTQSSRYLVKRTGEKVFLECVQDMDHENMFWYRQDPGLGLRLIYFSYDVKMKEKGDIPEGYSVSREKKERFSLILESASTNQTSMYLCAIRTSGDTQYFGPGTRLTVL.

This rearrangement joins TRBV3-1 (or the pseudogene TRBV3-2) to TRBJ2-2; D not resolved. Germline-derived CDR1 and CDR2 are LGHDT and YNNKEL (reference sequence). The CDR3 covers 13 residues. V lost 3 bases and J lost 6, with 8 bases in between. CDR3 nucleotides: TGTGCCAGCAGCCAGAGAGGCGCCGGGGAGCTGTTTTTT. Translating gives CASSQRGAGELFF.

The V call is TRBV4-2, the J call TRBJ1-5; D is possibly TRBD1 (5 bases). V was cut by 2 bases and J by 4 bases, with 15 bases left in between. The germline V gene encodes CDR1 LGHNA and CDR2 YNFKEQ. The CDR3 extends over 16 amino acids. The CDR3 here is CASSQNGGSGNQPQHF. CDR3 DNA: TGTGCCAGCAGCCAAAATGGGGGATCAGGAAATCAGCCCCAGCATTTT.

The chain links TRBV7-9 to TRBJ2-7; 7 nucleotides agree with TRBD1. The CDR3 is made up of 14 amino acids. From germline, CDR1 is SEHNR and CDR2 FQNEAQ (reference sequence). The V gene end was trimmed by 6 bases and the J gene end by 2 bases; junction bases not matched to a gene: 7. The chain's CDR3 is CASSSPGQTYEQYF. In DNA form, the CDR3 reads TGTGCCAGCAGTTCCCCGGGACAGACCTACGAGCAGTACTTC.

The rearrangement joins TRBV21-1 to TRBJ1-1. TRBV21-1 counts as a pseudogene. The CDR3 covers 19 residues. The CDR3 region has the DNA TGTGCCAGCAGCAAAGTTAGGGCGGGAGGGTGTGTCACGAACACTGAAGCTTTCTTT. Translated, it gives CASSKVRAGGCVTNTEAFF.

The V gene is TRBV4-1, the J gene TRBJ1-4, with no clear D. From germline, CDR1 is MGHRA and CDR2 YSYEKL. This CDR3 comprises 18 residues. Trimming cost V 0 bases and J 0 bases, with 14 bases left between them. The CDR3 nucleotides are TGCGCCAGCAGCCAAGATCCTCTTGCGGGGACAACTAATGAAAAACTGTTTTTT. Translated, it gives CASSQDPLAGTTNEKLFF.

CDR3 in DNA: TGTGCCAGCAGCTTTGAGCAAGAGACCCAGTACTTC. Translation: CASSFEQETQYF. The V and J genes are TRBV11-2 and TRBJ2-5; D is unresolved. Trimming pared 3 bases from V and 2 bases from J, leaving 4 bases between. Germline V lookup: CDR1 SGHAT, CDR2 FQNNGV. The CDR3 runs 12 residues.

The CDR3 reads CASSYGLAVYNEQFF. In nucleotides, the CDR3 is TGTGCCAGCAGCTATGGACTAGCGGTCTACAATGAGCAGTTCTTC. The chain employs TRBV5-6 and TRBJ2-1; TRBD2 matches at 10 bases. Germline trimming cut 3 bases from V and 3 bases from J; bases unmatched to any gene: 3. This CDR3 spans 15 amino acids. CDR1 SGHDT and CDR2 YYEEEE come from the germline V gene.

The rearrangement uses TRBV28 and TRBJ2-1, with a possible D match to TRBD2 (6 bases). CDR3 length equals 12 residues. Germline V gene lookup returns CDR1 MDHEN and CDR2 SYDVKM. Trimming pared 6 bases from V and 7 bases from J, leaving 10 bases between. CDR3 residues: CASSLLANEQFF. The CDR3 bases are TGTGCCAGCAGCCTCCTAGCGAATGAGCAGTTCTTC.

The chain joins TRBV2 to TRBJ2-7; D ambiguous. Per germline, CDR1 SNHLY and CDR2 FYNNEI. CDR3 length: 12 residues. Deletions cut 7 bases from V and 2 bases from J, with 9 bases between. The CDR3 sequence is CASTKGTYEQYF. The CDR3 DNA reads TGTGCCAGCACCAAAGGGACCTACGAGCAGTACTTC.

The gene calls are TRBV6-5 and TRBJ1-5; TRBD1 aligns across 7 bases. Germline-derived CDR1 and CDR2 are MNHEY and SVGAGI. J gave up 4 bases and V 6 bases, and 9 bases lay outside the gene matches. This CDR3 is built from 15 residues. Written as DNA, the CDR3 is TGTGCCAGCAGGAAATGGCAACAGGGGAATCAGCCCCAGCATTTT. This sequence encodes CASRKWQQGNQPQHF.

This rearrangement joins TRBV4-3 to TRBJ2-1, with 7 bases identical to TRBD2. The CDR3 spans 16 residues. V trimming: 0 bases; J trimming: 5 bases; junction bases outside the gene matches: 7. Germline V gene lookup returns CDR1 LGHNA and CDR2 YSLEER. CDR3 sequence reads: CASSQDPFGRDNEQFF. The CDR3 nucleotides read TGCGCCAGCAGCCAAGACCCCTTTGGGAGGGACAATGAGCAGTTCTTC.

This chain connects TRBV3-1 (or the pseudogene TRBV3-2) to TRBJ1-2, with D unresolved. The germline gives CDR1 LGHDT, CDR2 YNNKEL (reference sequence). CDR3 size: 14 residues. Trimming took off 4 bases at V and 8 bases at J, with 17 bases between the two ends. The CDR3 nucleotides read TGTGCCAGCAGCCCCCGGGGAATAGGCGGGGGCTACACCTTC. It translates to CASSPRGIGGGYTF.

This clone came up once. J is TRBJ1-1 and V is TRBV29-1; D gene ambiguous. The V gene's germline CDR1 is SQVTM and CDR2 ANQGSEA. Trimming took off 4 bases at V and 4 bases at J, with 10 bases between the two ends. The CDR3 is made up of 12 amino acids. CDR3 sequence reads: CSVARSVTEAFF. The CDR3 nucleotides read TGCAGCGTTGCAAGGAGTGTCACTGAAGCTTTCTTT. Using reference TRBV29-1 and TRBJ1-1 for the parts outside the CDR3, the full variable domain is SAVISQKPSRDICQRGTSLTIQCQVDSQVTMMFWYRQQPGQSLTLIATANQGSEATYESGFVIDKFPISRPNLTFSTLTVSNMSPEDSSIYLCSVARSVTEAFFGQGTRLTVV.

This clone was seen a handful of times. CDR3 sequence (DNA): TGTGCCAGCAGTACTCGTACAGTGTTTATCGAGTACTTC. Its translation is CASSTRTVFIEYF. The rearrangement joins TRBV6-2 or TRBV6-3 to TRBJ2-7; D uncertain. The ends were cut back, 5 bases at V and 11 bases at J, with 19 bases in the middle. The CDR3 runs to 13 residues. Germline V lookup: CDR1 MNHEY, CDR2 SVGEGT.

The chain couples TRBV7-8 to TRBJ1-2; D may be TRBD1 (6 bases). Germline V CDR1 and CDR2: SGHVS, FQNEAQ. V was shortened by 5 bases and J by 4 bases, with 20 bases between the two germline ends. The CDR3 covers 16 residues. CDR3 nucleotides: TGTGCCAGCAGCGCGAGACCGACAGGTGGGGTCTATGGCTACACCTTC. This encodes CASSARPTGGVYGYTF.

The chain joins TRBV7-2 to TRBJ1-2; a possible D gene is TRBD1 (5 bases). In germline, CDR1 is SGHTA, CDR2 FQGNSA. Trimming left V 0 bases short and J 4 bases short, with 18 bases between. The CDR3 length is 17 residues. The CDR3 region has the DNA TGTGCCAGCAGCTTAGCGGGGGGGGTTTTTGCTCTCTATGGCTACACCTTC. Encoded protein: CASSLAGGVFALYGYTF.

The chain carries TRBV27 and TRBJ1-6, with 10 bases fitting TRBD1. Germline CDR1 reads MNHEY; CDR2 reads SMNVEV (reference sequence). The CDR3 has 15 residues. V lost 4 bases and J lost 7; bases outside the gene matches: 4. The CDR3 loop reads CASSSEDRGNSPLHF. In nucleotides, the CDR3 is TGTGCCAGCAGTTCTGAGGACAGGGGGAATTCACCCCTCCACTTT.

This sequence joins TRBV19 and TRBJ2-7; 8 bases line up with TRBD1. The trim removed 3 bases at V and 3 bases at J, leaving 7 bases unmatched. Germline loops: CDR1 LNHDA, CDR2 SQIVND (reference sequence). This CDR3 has 15 residues. CDR3 loop: CASSISGQGGYEQYF. CDR3 coding DNA: TGTGCCAGTAGTATCTCTGGACAGGGCGGCTACGAGCAGTACTTC.

The V call is TRBV5-1, the J call TRBJ2-7, with D hard to call. The V and J ends lost 0 bases and 3 bases respectively, with 13 bases between them. The germline gives CDR1 SGHRS, CDR2 YFSETQ. The CDR3 consists of 15 residues. In nucleotides, the CDR3 is TGCGCCAGCAGCTTGGCCGTCGGGCAGCTCTACGAGCAGTACTTC. Translated: CASSLAVGQLYEQYF.

This clone has more than one count but fewer than ten. The chain is built from TRBV11-2 and TRBJ2-7; TRBD1 matches at 7 bases. The CDR3 contains 15 residues. Germline CDR1 and CDR2: SGHAT and FQNNGV. Germline trimming cut 2 bases from V and 2 bases from J; bases unmatched to any gene: 6. This chain's CDR3 is CASSLRGTVTYEQYF. CDR3 coding DNA: TGTGCCAGCAGCTTAAGAGGGACAGTAACCTACGAGCAGTACTTC.

The chain joins TRBV6-5 to TRBJ1-2; D may be TRBD1 (5 bases). The V end lost 0 bases, the J end lost 6 bases, and 5 bases lay between the germline ends. The germline CDR1 and CDR2 sequences are MNHEY and SVGAGI. This CDR3 has 12 amino acids. CDR3 in DNA: TGTGCCAGCAGTTACTCAGGGGATGGCTACACCTTC. Translated: CASSYSGDGYTF.

V is TRBV11-3 and J is TRBJ2-7, with D tentatively TRBD1 (6 bases). The CDR3 consists of 16 residues. CDR1 SGHNT and CDR2 YENEEA come from the germline V gene. The V and J ends lost 4 bases and 1 base respectively, with 17 bases between them. The CDR3 reads CASSSPPRGRSYEQYF. The CDR3 DNA reads TGTGCCAGCAGCTCCCCTCCCAGGGGCCGGTCCTACGAGCAGTACTTC. The whole variable domain, filled in from reference TRBV11-3 and TRBJ2-7, reads EAGVVQSPRYKIIEKKQPVAFWCNPISGHNTLYWYLQNLGQGPELLIRYENEEAVDDSQLPKDRFSAERLKGVDSTLKIQPAELGDSAVYLCASSSPPRGRSYEQYFGPGTRLTVT.

In DNA, the CDR3 is TGTGCCAGCAGTTCTTGGACAGGGAGATACAATCAGCCCCAGCATTTT. Translating gives CASSSWTGRYNQPQHF. The chain couples TRBV27 to TRBJ1-5; 8 bases agree with TRBD1. Germline CDR1 MNHEY, CDR2 SMNVEV (reference sequence). The CDR3 spans 16 residues. Germline trimming cut 4 bases from V and 3 bases from J; bases unmatched to any gene: 8.

V gene TRBV7-8 combines with J gene TRBJ1-2; perhaps TRBD1 as D (6 bases). Per germline, CDR1 SGHVS and CDR2 FQNEAQ. With 5 bases removed from V and 5 bases from J, the gap between germline ends came to 21 bases. There are 16 residues in the CDR3. This CDR3 reads CASSPFRGGTQYGYTF. The CDR3 coding sequence is TGTGCCAGCAGCCCCTTCCGGGGAGGGACACAATATGGCTACACCTTC.

J is TRBJ2-5 and V is TRBV7-9; D possibly corresponds to TRBD2 (5 bases). The CDR3 consists of 14 residues. In germline, CDR1 is SEHNR, CDR2 FQNEAQ (reference sequence). The V end was cut by 5 bases, the J end by 1 base, with 11 bases between. The CDR3 nucleotides read TGTGCCAGCAGCGCTCAGACTATCCAAGAGACCCAGTACTTC. Its protein is CASSAQTIQETQYF.

This chain uses TRBV27 with TRBJ2-7, with TRBD1 matching over 7 bases. The germline V gene has CDR1 MNHEY and CDR2 SMNVEV (reference sequence). The CDR3 sequence is 15 residues long. Unmatched junction bases numbered 19, after V lost 5 bases and J lost 12 bases. The CDR3 DNA reads as TGTGCCAGCAGTGCCCAAGGGGGCCTTACACGAAATCCGTACTTC. This translates into CASSAQGGLTRNPYF.

The chain combines TRBV5-1 with TRBJ1-2, with TRBD1 identical over 7 bases. The CDR3 is 15 residues long. Germline V gives CDR1 SGHRS, CDR2 YFSETQ. Trimming at V came to 2 bases and at J to 8 bases, leaving 12 bases not matched to a gene. In DNA, the CDR3 is TGCGCCAGCAGCTTTTATGGACAGGCCTCAGGGGGCTACACCTTC. It is translated as CASSFYGQASGGYTF.

V and J are TRBV5-4 and TRBJ1-6; TRBD1 matches 10 bases. The CDR3 runs 16 residues. Trimming removed 4 bases from V and 9 bases from J; junction bases left unmatched: 10. In germline, CDR1 is SGHNT, CDR2 YYREEE (reference sequence). The CDR3 region is CASSVTDRDRGSPLHF. Written as DNA, the CDR3 is TGTGCCAGCAGCGTTACCGATCGGGACAGGGGTTCACCCCTCCACTTT.

V usage is TRBV5-1 and J usage is TRBJ2-3; TRBD2 matches 8 bases. The CDR3 has 14 residues. V shed 5 bases and J 8 bases; nucleotides not matched to a gene: 10. Per germline, CDR1 SGHRS and CDR2 YFSETQ. The CDR3 nucleotides read TGCGCCAGCAGTACAATAGCGGGGCTTGGTACGCAGTATTTT. This encodes CASSTIAGLGTQYF. Combining the CDR3 with reference TRBV5-1 and TRBJ2-3 gives the whole variable domain KAGVTQTPRYLIKTRGQQVTLSCSPISGHRSVSWYQQTPGQGLQFLFEYFSETQRNKGNFPGRFSGRQFSNSRSEMNVSTLELGDSALYLCASSTIAGLGTQYFGPGTRLTVL.